This TCR beta chain comes out of a study of tumor T cells in aggressive B-cell lymphoma. Method: immunoSEQ multiplex PCR; TCRdb's copy keeps in-frame clones and lacks some. The sample has about 7,900 clones; about 83% are singletons. The sample holds one count of this clone. The sequence was collected from an adult with diffuse large B cell lymphoma. Sample: tumor tissue.

The CDR3 is CASSLGTARYNEQFF. DNA for the CDR3: TGCGCCAGCAGCCTTGGGACTGCCAGATACAATGAGCAGTTCTTC. This rearrangement joins TRBV5-1 to TRBJ2-1; a possible D gene is TRBD2 (6 bases). The germline V gene encodes CDR1 SGHRS and CDR2 YFSETQ. Trimming took 4 bases from V and 4 from J, leaving 15 bases between them. The CDR3 has 15 residues.